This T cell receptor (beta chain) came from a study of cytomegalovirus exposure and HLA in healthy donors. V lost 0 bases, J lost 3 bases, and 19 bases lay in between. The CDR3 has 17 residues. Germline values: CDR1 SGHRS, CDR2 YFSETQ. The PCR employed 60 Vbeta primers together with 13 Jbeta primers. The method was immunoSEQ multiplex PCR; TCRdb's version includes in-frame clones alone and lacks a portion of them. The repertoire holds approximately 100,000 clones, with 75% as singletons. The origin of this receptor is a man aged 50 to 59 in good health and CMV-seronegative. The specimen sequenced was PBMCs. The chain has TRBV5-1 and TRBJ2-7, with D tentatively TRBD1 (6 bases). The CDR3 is CASSLGVQGYSFYEQYF. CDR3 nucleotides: TGCGCCAGCAGCTTGGGGGTACAGGGTTATAGCTTCTACGAGCAGTACTTC.